These T cell receptor beta chains were read from a single sample in a study of Ad26.COV2.S vaccination and SARS-CoV-2 variants. Sequencing used immunoSEQ multiplex PCR; TCRdb keeps in-frame clones, though not all of them. This sample has fewer than 400,000 clones, with under 90% found just once. Source: peripheral blood, taken in a trial of Ad26.COV2.S vaccine versus placebo. The receptors originated from a person aged 18-65 years who received the Ad26.COV2.S COVID-19 vaccine or a placebo. Both conserved end residues are part of each CDR3. Fields, in order: clone size, D gene, J gene, V gene, CDR3 DNA, CDR3 protein. A D gene is named only where the DNA matches it firmly. The listing skips clone size in some rows; elsewhere it reads once, few, many or a size class.

abundance: NA; d_gene: NA; j_gene: TRBJ1-3; v_gene: TRBV30; CDR3nt: TGTGCCTGGAGTGCCTCTGGAAACACCATATATTTT; CDR3aa: CAWSASGNTIYF
abundance: NA; d_gene: NA; j_gene: TRBJ1-3; v_gene: TRBV6-6; CDR3nt: TGTGCCAGCAGTTACTCACAGGGAGGAAACACCATATATTTT; CDR3aa: CASSYSQGGNTIYF
abundance: NA; d_gene: TRBD1; j_gene: TRBJ1-1; v_gene: TRBV29-1; CDR3nt: TGCAGCTTTAGACAGGGACCCGGCACTGAAGCTTTCTTT; CDR3aa: CSFRQGPGTEAFF
abundance: NA; d_gene: NA; j_gene: TRBJ1-4; v_gene: TRBV20-1; CDR3nt: TGCAGTGCTAGTAGGGAAAAACTGTTTTTT; CDR3aa: CSASREKLFF
abundance: NA; d_gene: NA; j_gene: TRBJ1-3; v_gene: TRBV29-1; CDR3nt: TGCAGCGTTGTAAGTGCTGGAAACACCATATATTTT; CDR3aa: CSVVSAGNTIYF
abundance: NA; d_gene: NA; j_gene: TRBJ1-1; v_gene: TRBV5-8; CDR3nt: TGTGCCAGCAGCCCCCCCGGTGGGGTGGCTGAAGCTTTCTTT; CDR3aa: CASSPPGGVAEAFF
abundance: NA; d_gene: NA; j_gene: TRBJ1-4; v_gene: TRBV19; CDR3nt: TGTGCCAGTAGTATAAGGGGCGGACGTACTAATGAAAAACTGTTTTTT; CDR3aa: CASSIRGGRTNEKLFF
abundance: NA; d_gene: NA; j_gene: TRBJ1-5; v_gene: TRBV19; CDR3nt: TGTGCCAGTACCATAGACCCAGCTTTTGATCCGCGCGATCAGCCCCAGCATTTT; CDR3aa: CASTIDPAFDPRDQPQHF
abundance: once; d_gene: TRBD1; j_gene: TRBJ2-1; v_gene: TRBV19; CDR3nt: TGTGCCAGTAGTATCGGGACAGGGGGTGAGCAGTTCTTC; CDR3aa: CASSIGTGGEQFF
abundance: NA; d_gene: TRBD2; j_gene: TRBJ2-1; v_gene: TRBV6-6; CDR3nt: TGTGCCAGCATGACTAGCGGCGGACAGAATGAGCAGTTCTTC; CDR3aa: CASMTSGGQNEQFF
abundance: NA; d_gene: TRBD2; j_gene: TRBJ2-1; v_gene: TRBV7-9; CDR3nt: TGTGCCAGCAGCCCCCCCCGGGCGGGGGGGCCGGATGAGCAGTTCTTC; CDR3aa: CASSPPRAGGPDEQFF
abundance: NA; d_gene: TRBD2; j_gene: TRBJ2-4; v_gene: TRBV29-1; CDR3nt: TGCAGCGTTGGGGGTAGCGGGAGTGACATTCAGTACTTC; CDR3aa: CSVGGSGSDIQYF
abundance: few; d_gene: NA; j_gene: TRBJ1-6; v_gene: TRBV3-1/TRBV3-2; CDR3nt: TGTGCCAGCAGCCAGGGAAGCTCCTATAATTCACCCCTCCACTTT; CDR3aa: CASSQGSSYNSPLHF
abundance: once; d_gene: TRBD2; j_gene: TRBJ2-3; v_gene: TRBV5-1; CDR3nt: TGCGCCAGCAGCCCAGGGCGGGAGTACACAGATACGCAGTATTTT; CDR3aa: CASSPGREYTDTQYF
abundance: NA; d_gene: NA; j_gene: TRBJ2-3; v_gene: TRBV6-5; CDR3nt: TGTGCCAGCAGTTACCTGGGAGATACGCAGTATTTT; CDR3aa: CASSYLGDTQYF
abundance: NA; d_gene: NA; j_gene: TRBJ1-1; v_gene: TRBV11-2; CDR3nt: TGTGCCAGCCTATCCTCCACCCAAGTGGCGGCTTTCTTT; CDR3aa: CASLSSTQVAAFF
abundance: NA; d_gene: NA; j_gene: TRBJ2-2; v_gene: TRBV27; CDR3nt: TGTGCCAGCAGTCGTCTCCAGGTCCCCGGGGAGCTGTTTTTT; CDR3aa: CASSRLQVPGELFF
abundance: NA; d_gene: NA; j_gene: TRBJ1-2; v_gene: TRBV7-9; CDR3nt: TGTGCCAGCAGCTTAGGAGCTTCCTATGGCTACACCTTC; CDR3aa: CASSLGASYGYTF
abundance: NA; d_gene: NA; j_gene: TRBJ2-3; v_gene: TRBV7-6; CDR3nt: TGTGCCAGCCGCAACACAGATACGCAGTATTTT; CDR3aa: CASRNTDTQYF
abundance: NA; d_gene: NA; j_gene: TRBJ1-4; v_gene: TRBV14; CDR3nt: TGTGCCAGCAGCAGGGAATTTGAGGGGGACGAAAAACTGTTTTTT; CDR3aa: CASSREFEGDEKLFF
abundance: NA; d_gene: NA; j_gene: TRBJ1-1; v_gene: TRBV2; CDR3nt: TGTGCCAGCAGTGACCCCAGGGAGGGCACTGAAGCTTTCTTT; CDR3aa: CASSDPREGTEAFF
abundance: NA; d_gene: NA; j_gene: TRBJ1-1; v_gene: TRBV7-9; CDR3nt: TGTGCCAGCAGCTTAAGTCTTACAGGGATGATGCCTGAAGCTTTCTTT; CDR3aa: CASSLSLTGMMPEAFF
abundance: NA; d_gene: NA; j_gene: TRBJ1-3; v_gene: TRBV12-5; CDR3nt: TGTGCTAGCATAATCAGGAGCTCTGGAAACACCATATATTTT; CDR3aa: CASIIRSSGNTIYF
abundance: few; d_gene: TRBD1; j_gene: TRBJ1-2; v_gene: TRBV4-2; CDR3nt: TGTGCCAGCAGCGTCAACCAGGGACAGGGTCTTGCCTATGGCTACACCTTC; CDR3aa: CASSVNQGQGLAYGYTF
abundance: NA; d_gene: NA; j_gene: TRBJ1-5; v_gene: TRBV11-2; CDR3nt: TGTGCCAGCAGCTACAGTGATAGCAATCAGCCCCAGCATTTT; CDR3aa: CASSYSDSNQPQHF
abundance: NA; d_gene: NA; j_gene: TRBJ1-1; v_gene: TRBV6-2/TRBV6-3; CDR3nt: TGTGCCAGCAGTTCCCGGGCCAAATACACTGAAGCTTTCTTT; CDR3aa: CASSSRAKYTEAFF
abundance: NA; d_gene: TRBD1; j_gene: TRBJ2-1; v_gene: TRBV5-6; CDR3nt: TGTGCCAGCAGCTTACCGGGACAGGGTATGTCACAGTTCTTC; CDR3aa: CASSLPGQGMSQFF
abundance: NA; d_gene: TRBD2; j_gene: TRBJ2-5; v_gene: TRBV5-6; CDR3nt: TGTGCCAGCAGCTTAAGCGGGGGAGAGACCCAGTACTTC; CDR3aa: CASSLSGGETQYF
abundance: NA; d_gene: NA; j_gene: TRBJ1-2; v_gene: TRBV19; CDR3nt: TGTGCCAGTAGTACTCTAGCCGGGACACAGAACTATGGCTACACCTTC; CDR3aa: CASSTLAGTQNYGYTF
abundance: NA; d_gene: NA; j_gene: TRBJ1-1; v_gene: TRBV4-3; CDR3nt: TGCGCCAGCAGCCACCCGGGGCTACCAGACGCTTTCTTT; CDR3aa: CASSHPGLPDAFF
abundance: NA; d_gene: TRBD2; j_gene: TRBJ2-1; v_gene: TRBV19; CDR3nt: TGTGCCAGTAGTATGCCCGGACTAGCGGGGGGTGAGCAGTTCTTC; CDR3aa: CASSMPGLAGGEQFF
abundance: NA; d_gene: TRBD1; j_gene: TRBJ2-1; v_gene: TRBV5-1; CDR3nt: TGCGCCAGCAGCTTTGACAGGGGGCAAATCTACAATGAGCAGTTCTTC; CDR3aa: CASSFDRGQIYNEQFF
abundance: once; d_gene: NA; j_gene: TRBJ1-4; v_gene: TRBV6-1; CDR3nt: TGTGCCAGCAGTGACAGGGGTGAAAAACTGTTTTTT; CDR3aa: CASSDRGEKLFF
abundance: NA; d_gene: TRBD1; j_gene: TRBJ1-2; v_gene: TRBV7-2; CDR3nt: TGTGCCAGCAGCCTACAGGGGGTAACGGCAAGCGGCTACACCTTC; CDR3aa: CASSLQGVTASGYTF
abundance: NA; d_gene: NA; j_gene: TRBJ2-2; v_gene: TRBV27; CDR3nt: TGTGCCAGCAGTTTAGGGCACCAGACGAACACCGGGGAGCTGTTTTTT; CDR3aa: CASSLGHQTNTGELFF
abundance: NA; d_gene: NA; j_gene: TRBJ2-4; v_gene: TRBV4-1; CDR3nt: TGCGCCAGCAGCCAGGGCCGGGCCTCAAGTTGGGCCAAAAACATTCAGTACTTC; CDR3aa: CASSQGRASSWAKNIQYF
abundance: NA; d_gene: NA; j_gene: TRBJ2-1; v_gene: TRBV29-1; CDR3nt: TGCAGCGTTGACACAGTCGGGCATGAGCAGTTCTTC; CDR3aa: CSVDTVGHEQFF
abundance: once; d_gene: NA; j_gene: TRBJ2-1; v_gene: TRBV9; CDR3nt: TGTGCCAGCAGCCCAGGAGGGGGCTCCTACAATGAGCAGTTCTTC; CDR3aa: CASSPGGGSYNEQFF
abundance: NA; d_gene: NA; j_gene: TRBJ1-1; v_gene: TRBV15; CDR3nt: TGTGCCACCAGCAGAGCCGCCGGGGCTATGAACACTGAAGCTTTCTTT; CDR3aa: CATSRAAGAMNTEAFF
abundance: NA; d_gene: TRBD1; j_gene: TRBJ2-7; v_gene: TRBV29-1; CDR3nt: TGCAGCGTGACGGACAGGGGGCCCTCGATCCAGTACTTC; CDR3aa: CSVTDRGPSIQYF
abundance: NA; d_gene: NA; j_gene: TRBJ1-1; v_gene: TRBV10-1; CDR3nt: TGCGCCAGCAGTACAGGGACCACTGAAGCTTTCTTT; CDR3aa: CASSTGTTEAFF
abundance: few; d_gene: NA; j_gene: TRBJ1-1; v_gene: TRBV6-2/TRBV6-3; CDR3nt: TGTGCCAGCAGTACCCCGCCCCTTGAAGCTTTCTTT; CDR3aa: CASSTPPLEAFF
abundance: once; d_gene: NA; j_gene: TRBJ1-4; v_gene: TRBV18; CDR3nt: TGTGCCAGCTCACCACCGTCCCTAGGCGAAAAACTGTTTTTT; CDR3aa: CASSPPSLGEKLFF
abundance: NA; d_gene: NA; j_gene: TRBJ1-2; v_gene: TRBV19; CDR3nt: TGTGCCAGTAGTTCCCATGGGGGAGTCGCTAACTATGGCTACACCTTC; CDR3aa: CASSSHGGVANYGYTF
abundance: NA; d_gene: TRBD2; j_gene: TRBJ2-1; v_gene: TRBV4-1; CDR3nt: TGCGCCAGCAGCCAAGAGACTAGCGGGGGGGCCAATGAGCAGTTCTTC; CDR3aa: CASSQETSGGANEQFF